This T cell receptor beta chain was observed in a study of blood T cell repertoires in COVID-19. Germline CDR1 GTSNPN, CDR2 SVGIG (reference sequence). CDR3 length equals 14 residues. Trimming pared 4 bases from V and 5 bases from J, leaving 18 bases between. Original processing notes: Reference gene primer amplification in the assay estimated nucleated cell counts. Only in-frame clones appear in the TCRdb table, and some are missing; sequencing was by immunoSEQ multiplex PCR. V and J calls and clone size are as listed in that table; D and trimming were resolved from the DNA. The sample contains approximately 120,000 clones, approximately 82% of which appear only once.

The chain uses TRBV30 and TRBJ2-7; TRBD1 might be the D (6 bases). What was sequenced was peripheral blood. This TCR came from a woman over 75 with active or convalescent COVID-19. CDR3 residues: CAWTPGHRDHEQYF. CDR3 sequence (DNA): TGTGCCTGGACACCGGGCCACAGGGACCACGAGCAGTACTTC.